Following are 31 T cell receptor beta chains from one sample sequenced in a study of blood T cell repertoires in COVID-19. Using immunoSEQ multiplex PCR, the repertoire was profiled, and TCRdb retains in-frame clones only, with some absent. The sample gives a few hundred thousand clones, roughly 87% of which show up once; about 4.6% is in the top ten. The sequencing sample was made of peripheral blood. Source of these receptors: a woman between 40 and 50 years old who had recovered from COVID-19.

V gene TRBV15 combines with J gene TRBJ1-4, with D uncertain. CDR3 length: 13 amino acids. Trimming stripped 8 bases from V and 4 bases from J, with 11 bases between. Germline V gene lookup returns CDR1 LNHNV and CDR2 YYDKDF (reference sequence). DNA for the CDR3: TGTGCCACCCGAACAGAGAGTAATGAAAAACTGTTTTTT. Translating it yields CATRTESNEKLFF.

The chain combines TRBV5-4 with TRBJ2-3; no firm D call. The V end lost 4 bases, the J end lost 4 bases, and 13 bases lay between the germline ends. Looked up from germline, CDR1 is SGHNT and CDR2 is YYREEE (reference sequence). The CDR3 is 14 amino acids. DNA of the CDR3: TGTGCCAGCAGCCGGAGTAACTGGGCAGATACGCAGTATTTT. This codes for CASSRSNWADTQYF.

The CDR3 here is CASSSTGDNQPQHF. CDR3 coding DNA: TGTGCCAGCAGTTCGACAGGGGACAATCAGCCCCAGCATTTT. The chain carries TRBV28 and TRBJ1-5; 8 nucleotides line up with TRBD1. With V trimmed by 4 bases and J by 3 bases, 2 bases remained unmatched. The germline V gene encodes CDR1 MDHEN and CDR2 SYDVKM. This CDR3 region has 14 residues.

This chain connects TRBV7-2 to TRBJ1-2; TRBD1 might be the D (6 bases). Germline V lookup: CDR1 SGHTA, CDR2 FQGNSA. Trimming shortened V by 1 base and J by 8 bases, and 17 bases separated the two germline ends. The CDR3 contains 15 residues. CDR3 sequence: CASSLVSRGVLGYTF. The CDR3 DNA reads TGTGCCAGCAGCTTAGTGAGCAGGGGAGTCTTAGGCTACACCTTC. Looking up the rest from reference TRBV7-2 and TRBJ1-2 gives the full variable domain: GAGVSQSPSNKVTEKGKDVELRCDPISGHTALYWYRQSLGQGLEFLIYFQGNSAPDKSGLPSDRFSAERTGGSVSTLTIQRTQQEDSAVYLCASSLVSRGVLGYTFGSGTRLTVV.

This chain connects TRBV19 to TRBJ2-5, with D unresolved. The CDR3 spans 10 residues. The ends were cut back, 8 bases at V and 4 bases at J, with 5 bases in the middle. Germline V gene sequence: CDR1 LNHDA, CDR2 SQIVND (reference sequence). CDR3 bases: TGTGCCAGTGGCCGAGAGACCCAGTACTTC. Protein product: CASGRETQYF.

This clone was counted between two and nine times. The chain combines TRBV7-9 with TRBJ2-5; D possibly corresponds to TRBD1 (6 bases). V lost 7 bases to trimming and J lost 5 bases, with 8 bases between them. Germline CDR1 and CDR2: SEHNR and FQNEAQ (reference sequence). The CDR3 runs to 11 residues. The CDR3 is CASNRVETQYF. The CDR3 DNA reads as TGTGCCAGCAACAGGGTGGAGACCCAGTACTTC.

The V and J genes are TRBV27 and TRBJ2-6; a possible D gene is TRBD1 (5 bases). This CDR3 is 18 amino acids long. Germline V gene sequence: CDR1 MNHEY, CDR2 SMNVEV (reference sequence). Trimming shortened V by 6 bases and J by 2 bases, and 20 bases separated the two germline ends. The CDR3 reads CASSRSIRVETGANVLTF. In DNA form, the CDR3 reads TGTGCCAGCAGCCGGTCGATCAGGGTAGAGACTGGGGCCAACGTCCTGACTTTC.

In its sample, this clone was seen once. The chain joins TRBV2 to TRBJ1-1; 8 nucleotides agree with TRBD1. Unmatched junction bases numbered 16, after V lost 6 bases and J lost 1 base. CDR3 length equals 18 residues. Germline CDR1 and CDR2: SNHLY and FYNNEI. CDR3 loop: CASSYRRRTGGENTEAFF. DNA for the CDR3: TGTGCCAGCAGCTATCGCAGGAGAACAGGGGGTGAGAACACTGAAGCTTTCTTT.

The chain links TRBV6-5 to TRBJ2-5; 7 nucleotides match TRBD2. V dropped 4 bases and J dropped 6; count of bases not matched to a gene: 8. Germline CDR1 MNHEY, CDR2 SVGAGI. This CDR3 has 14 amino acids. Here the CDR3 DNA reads TGTGCCAGCAGTTCCAGCGGGGCCCAGAAGACCCAGTACTTC. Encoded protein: CASSSSGAQKTQYF.

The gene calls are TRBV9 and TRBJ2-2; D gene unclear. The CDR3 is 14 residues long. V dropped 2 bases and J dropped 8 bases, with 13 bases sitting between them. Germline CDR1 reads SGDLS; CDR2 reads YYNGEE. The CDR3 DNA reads TGTGCCAGCAGCGTCGGCGGAGCTGGGGGGGAGCTGTTTTTT. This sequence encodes CASSVGGAGGELFF. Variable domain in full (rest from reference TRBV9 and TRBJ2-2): DSGVTQTPKHLITATGQRVTLRCSPRSGDLSVYWYQQSLDQGLQFLIQYYNGEERAKGNILERFSAQQFPDLHSELNLSSLELGDSALYFCASSVGGAGGELFFGEGSRLTVL.

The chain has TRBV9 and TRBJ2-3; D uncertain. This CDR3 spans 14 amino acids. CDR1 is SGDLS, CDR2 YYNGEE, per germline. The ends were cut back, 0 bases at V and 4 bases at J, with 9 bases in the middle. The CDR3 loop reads CASSVGVASDTQYF. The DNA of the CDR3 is TGTGCCAGCAGCGTAGGGGTAGCCTCAGATACGCAGTATTTT.

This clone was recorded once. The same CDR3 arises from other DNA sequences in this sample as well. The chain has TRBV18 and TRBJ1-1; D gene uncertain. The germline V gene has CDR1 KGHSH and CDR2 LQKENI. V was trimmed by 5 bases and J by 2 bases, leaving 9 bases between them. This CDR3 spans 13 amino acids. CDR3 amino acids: CASSSSPNTEAFF. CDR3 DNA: TGTGCCAGCTCATCTAGCCCAAACACTGAAGCTTTCTTT.

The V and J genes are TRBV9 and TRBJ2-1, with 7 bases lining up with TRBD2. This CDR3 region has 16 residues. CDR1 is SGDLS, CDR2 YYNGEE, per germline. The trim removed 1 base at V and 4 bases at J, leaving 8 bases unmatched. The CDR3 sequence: CASSVQRDYLYNEQFF. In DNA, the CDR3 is TGTGCCAGCAGCGTACAAAGGGACTACCTATACAATGAGCAGTTCTTC.

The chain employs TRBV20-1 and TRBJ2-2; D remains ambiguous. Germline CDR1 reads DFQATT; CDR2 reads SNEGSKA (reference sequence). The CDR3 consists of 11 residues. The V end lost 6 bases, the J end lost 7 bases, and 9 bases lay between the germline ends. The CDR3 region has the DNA TGCAGTGCGCGAAAAATCGGGGAGCTGTTTTTT. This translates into CSARKIGELFF.

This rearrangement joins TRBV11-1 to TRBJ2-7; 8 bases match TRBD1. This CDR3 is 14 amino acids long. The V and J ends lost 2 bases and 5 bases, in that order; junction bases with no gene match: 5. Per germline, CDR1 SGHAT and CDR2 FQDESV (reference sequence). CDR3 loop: CASSLPGGDDEQYF. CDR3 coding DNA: TGTGCCAGCAGCTTACCAGGGGGCGACGACGAGCAGTACTTC.

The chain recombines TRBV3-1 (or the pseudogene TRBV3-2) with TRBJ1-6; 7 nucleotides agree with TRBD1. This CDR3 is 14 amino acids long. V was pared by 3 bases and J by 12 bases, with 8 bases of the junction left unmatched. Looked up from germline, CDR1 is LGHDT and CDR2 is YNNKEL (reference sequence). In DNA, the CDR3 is TGTGCCAGCAGCCATGAGGGACAGAGAGGACCCCTCCACTTT. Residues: CASSHEGQRGPLHF.

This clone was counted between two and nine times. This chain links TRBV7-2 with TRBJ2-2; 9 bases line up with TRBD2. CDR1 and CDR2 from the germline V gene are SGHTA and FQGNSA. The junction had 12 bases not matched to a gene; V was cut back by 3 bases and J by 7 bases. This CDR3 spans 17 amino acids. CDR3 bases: TGTGCCAGCAGCTTCACGGCGGGAGGGAGTGGCGTCGGGGAGCTGTTTTTT. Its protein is CASSFTAGGSGVGELFF.

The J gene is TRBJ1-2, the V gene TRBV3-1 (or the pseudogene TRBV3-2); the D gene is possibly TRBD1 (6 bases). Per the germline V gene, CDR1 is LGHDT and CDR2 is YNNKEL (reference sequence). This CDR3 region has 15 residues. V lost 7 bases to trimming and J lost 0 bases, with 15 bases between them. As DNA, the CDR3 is TGTGCCAGCAAAAACGGACAGACACCTAACTATGGCTACACCTTC. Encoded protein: CASKNGQTPNYGYTF.

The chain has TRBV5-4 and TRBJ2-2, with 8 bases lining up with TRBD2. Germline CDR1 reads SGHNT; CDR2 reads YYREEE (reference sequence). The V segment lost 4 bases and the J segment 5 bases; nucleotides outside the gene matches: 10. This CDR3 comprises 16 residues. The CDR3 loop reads CASSERPGLGTGELFF. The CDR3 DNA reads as TGTGCCAGCAGCGAAAGACCGGGACTAGGGACCGGGGAGCTGTTTTTT.

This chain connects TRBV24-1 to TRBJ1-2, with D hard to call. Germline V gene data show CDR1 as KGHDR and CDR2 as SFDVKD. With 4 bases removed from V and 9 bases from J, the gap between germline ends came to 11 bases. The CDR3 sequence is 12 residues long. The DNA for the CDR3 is TGTGCCACCAGTGACGCCCCGGGTCGCTACACCTTC. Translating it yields CATSDAPGRYTF.

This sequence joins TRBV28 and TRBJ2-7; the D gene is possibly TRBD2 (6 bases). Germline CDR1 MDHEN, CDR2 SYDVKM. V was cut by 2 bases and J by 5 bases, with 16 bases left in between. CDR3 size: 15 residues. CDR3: CASSLGGLAANEQYF. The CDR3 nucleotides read TGTGCCAGCAGTTTAGGGGGACTCGCCGCGAACGAGCAGTACTTC.

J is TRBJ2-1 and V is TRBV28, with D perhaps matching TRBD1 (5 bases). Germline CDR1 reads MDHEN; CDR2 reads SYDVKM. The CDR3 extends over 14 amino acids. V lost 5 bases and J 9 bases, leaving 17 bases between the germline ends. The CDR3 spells CASSLSLVRGEQFF. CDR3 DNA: TGTGCCAGCAGTCTCTCCCTAGTTAGGGGTGAGCAGTTCTTC.

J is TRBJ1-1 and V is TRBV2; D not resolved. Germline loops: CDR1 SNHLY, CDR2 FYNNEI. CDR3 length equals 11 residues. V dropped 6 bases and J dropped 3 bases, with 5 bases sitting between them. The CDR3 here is CASSRDTEAFF. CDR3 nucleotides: TGTGCCAGCAGCCGAGACACTGAAGCTTTCTTT.

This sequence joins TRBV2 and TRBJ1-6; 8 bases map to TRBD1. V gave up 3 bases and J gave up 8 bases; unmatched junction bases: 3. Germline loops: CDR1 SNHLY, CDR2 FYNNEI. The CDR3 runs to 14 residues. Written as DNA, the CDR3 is TGTGCCAGCAGTGACAGGGGGCGCGATTCACCCCTCCACTTT. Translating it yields CASSDRGRDSPLHF.

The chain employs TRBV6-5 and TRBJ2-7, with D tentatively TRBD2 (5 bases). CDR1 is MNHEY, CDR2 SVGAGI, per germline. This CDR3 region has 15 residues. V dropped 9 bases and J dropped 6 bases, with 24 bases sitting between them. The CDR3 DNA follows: TGTGCCAGTACAACCGGGGTAAGCGGATTCGGCGAGCAGTACTTC. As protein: CASTTGVSGFGEQYF.

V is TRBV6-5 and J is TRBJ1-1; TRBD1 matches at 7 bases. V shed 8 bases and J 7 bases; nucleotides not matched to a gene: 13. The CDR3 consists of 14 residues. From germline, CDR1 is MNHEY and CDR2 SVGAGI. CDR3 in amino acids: CASHKGDRFFEAFF. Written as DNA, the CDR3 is TGTGCCAGCCACAAGGGGGACAGATTTTTTGAAGCTTTCTTT.

CDR3 region: CASSHRDRGGDEQFF. Here the CDR3 DNA reads TGCGCCAGCAGCCACCGGGACAGGGGCGGTGATGAGCAGTTCTTC. The chain recombines TRBV5-1 with TRBJ2-1, with 10 bases identical to TRBD1. The CDR3 is 15 residues long. Germline-derived CDR1 and CDR2 are SGHRS and YFSETQ. The J segment lost 8 bases and the V segment lost 4 bases, leaving 9 bases of the junction unmatched.

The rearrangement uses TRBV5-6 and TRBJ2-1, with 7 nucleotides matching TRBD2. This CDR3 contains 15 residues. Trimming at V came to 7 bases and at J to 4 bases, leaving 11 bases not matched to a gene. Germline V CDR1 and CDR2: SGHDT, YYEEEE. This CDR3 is CASGTWASGYNEQFF. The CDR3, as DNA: TGTGCCAGCGGCACTTGGGCTAGCGGATACAATGAGCAGTTCTTC.

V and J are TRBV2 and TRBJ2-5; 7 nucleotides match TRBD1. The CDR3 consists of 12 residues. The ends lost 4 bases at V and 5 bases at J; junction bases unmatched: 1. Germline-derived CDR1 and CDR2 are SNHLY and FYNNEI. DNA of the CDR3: TGTGCCAGCAGTGGACAGGGCGAGACCCAGTACTTC. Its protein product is CASSGQGETQYF.

CDR3 in amino acids: CAGTERTVENQPQHF. The CDR3 nucleotides are TGTGCCGGGACGGAACGGACAGTCGAAAATCAGCCCCAGCATTTT. J is TRBJ1-5 and V is TRBV28; TRBD1 is a possible D gene (6 bases). The CDR3 has 15 amino acids. In germline, CDR1 is MDHEN, CDR2 SYDVKM. The ends were cut back, 11 bases at V and 4 bases at J, with 21 bases in the middle.

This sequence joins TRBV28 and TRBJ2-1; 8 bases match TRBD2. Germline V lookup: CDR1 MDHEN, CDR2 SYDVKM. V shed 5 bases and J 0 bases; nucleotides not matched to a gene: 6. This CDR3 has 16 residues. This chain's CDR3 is CASSRSGMSSYNEQFF. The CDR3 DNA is TGTGCCAGCAGTCGTAGCGGGATGAGCTCCTACAATGAGCAGTTCTTC.